This note documents a single T cell receptor (beta chain) sequence. The antigen this receptor binds is unknown. No qualities accompany the bases; no much larger clone lies one base away. This record comes from a study of ipilimumab plus nivolumab after autologous stem cell transplantation (dated by TCRdb to the early 2020s). For context, the study as a whole: The median number of doses received by trial patients was four to six for ipilimumab and 8 or 9 for nivolumab. Both primary refractory and relapsed disease were represented in the DLBCL cohort, where 18-month progression-free survival was roughly 89% and 26%, respectively. Patients undergoing autologous transplant for high-risk diffuse large B cell lymphoma, mature T cell lymphoma, or multiple myeloma were enrolled in the trial. The intent-to-treat population of the trial was made up of 35 to 40 patients.

Checkpoint therapy began 14 to 28 days after autologous transplant, with ipilimumab given at 1 mg/kg intravenously on day 1 of selected weeks. The nivolumab dose was 3 mg/kg intravenously, delivered on day 1 of weeks 1, 4, 7, 10, and every two weeks through week 26. Combined checkpoint inhibition with ipilimumab and nivolumab as consolidation after autologous stem cell transplantation was tested in a Phase Ib clinical trial. V has 6 bases trimmed and J has 0 bases trimmed; junction bases matching no gene number 3. Via the germline V gene, CDR1 is SNHLY and CDR2 FYNNEI. The CDR3 runs 14 residues from the cysteine to the phenylalanine. Of the read, only the CDR3 DNA is kept; its 42 bases are in frame from base 1. Libraries were built with the immunoSEQ multiplex PCR assay. This is the immuneACCESS table as TCRdb keeps it, with only in-frame sequences that have V and J called. A part of the clones is gone; compared with another copy, unresolved V genes explain less than half, and the rest is unexplained. Here the sample has roughly 23,000 clones; roughly 80% occur a single time. Roughly 25% of the sample is in the top ten clones.

General findings and caveats noted by the study authors: The authors stated that profiles of the T cell receptor repertoire, regulatory T cell phenotype and gut microbiota provided a biologic rationale for studying this approach further. The authors concluded that combined checkpoint inhibition appeared tolerable when used as consolidation after transplant.

This receptor was taken from a male donor with diffuse large B-cell lymphoma. The material sequenced was PBMCs, taken in a trial of ipilimumab plus nivolumab as post-transplant consolidation. The rearrangement joined TRBV2 to TRBJ2-3; the central 7 bases match TRBD1. The CDR3 protein is CASRGQLSTDTQYF. The DNA sequence is TGTGCCAGCAGGGGACAGCTTAGCACAGATACGCAGTATTTT.